Shown below are 23 T cell receptor beta chains from a single sample sequenced in a study of T-cell reconstitution after alpha-beta-depleted transplantation in children. Unique molecular identifiers featured in how the TCRbeta library was prepared. MiXCR, applied by TCRdb to the PCR reads, yields one record per CDR3 protein. This sample yields about 240,000 distinct CDR3 sequences, of which about 25% are seen a single time; approximately 2.5% belongs to the top ten. Sequences were derived from PBMCs, sampled before TCRalphabeta/CD19-depleted stem cell transplant. These receptors all stem from a girl aged 2-10 years with Fanconi anemia, due to receive a stem cell transplant.

In its sample, this clonotype was seen many times. CDR3: CAISGTGGSYGYTF. In DNA form, the CDR3 reads TGTGCCATCAGTGGGACAGGGGGCAGCTATGGCTACACCTTC. The genes are TRBV10-3 and TRBJ1-2, with 11 positions matching TRBD1. CDR1 is ENHRY, CDR2 SYGVKD, per germline. Germline trimming cut 4 bases from V and 4 bases from J; bases unmatched to any gene: 2. The CDR3 runs to 14 residues.

This clonotype was detected many times. The chain couples TRBV29-1 to TRBJ2-3; D is undetermined. CDR1 and CDR2 (germline): SQVTM, ANQGSEA. Trimming stripped 6 bases from V and 1 base from J, with 11 bases between. The CDR3 runs 13 residues. The CDR3 DNA sequence: TGCAGCGTAAAGGGTTGGGGCACAGATACGCAGTATTTT. Translating gives CSVKGWGTDTQYF.

V is TRBV5-1 and J is TRBJ2-3, with TRBD2 identical over 10 bases. V was pared by 1 base and J by 5 bases, with 1 base of the junction left unmatched. There are 14 residues in the CDR3. Germline V gene sequence: CDR1 SGHRS, CDR2 YFSETQ. The CDR3 coding sequence is TGCGCCAGCAGCTTGCCTAGCGGGGGAGATACGCAGTATTTT. This translates into CASSLPSGGDTQYF.

This clonotype was seen more than once but under ten times. The rearrangement uses TRBV7-2 and TRBJ1-5; D remains ambiguous. Trimming took off 4 bases at V and 1 base at J, with 11 bases between the two ends. CDR1 is SGHTA and CDR2 is FQGNSA in the germline V gene. The CDR3 runs 15 residues. CDR3 nucleotide sequence: TGTGCCAGCAGCTACGCGGTGGACAGCAATCAGCCCCAGCATTTT. Translation: CASSYAVDSNQPQHF.

The chain links TRBV29-1 to TRBJ2-5, with D possibly being TRBD1 (5 bases). The CDR3 contains 12 residues. V was trimmed by 2 bases and J by 5 bases, leaving 9 bases between them. Germline lookup yields CDR1 SQVTM and CDR2 ANQGSEA. CDR3 DNA sequence: TGCAGCGTTGAACTGGGGCGCGAGACCCAGTACTTC. Translation gives CSVELGRETQYF.

This clonotype was found a few times. V is TRBV10-3 and J is TRBJ2-3; D remains unclear. The CDR3 covers 14 residues. V lost 0 bases and J 4 bases, leaving 8 bases between the germline ends. CDR1 is ENHRY and CDR2 is SYGVKD in the germline V gene. This CDR3 reads CAISESARSDTQYF. CDR3 in DNA: TGTGCCATCAGTGAGTCGGCTAGGTCAGATACGCAGTATTTT.

J is TRBJ2-2 and V is TRBV20-1; a possible D gene is TRBD1 (6 bases). Germline CDR1 DFQATT, CDR2 SNEGSKA (reference sequence). This CDR3 has 14 amino acids. Trimming removed 7 bases from V and 2 bases from J, with 14 bases in between. The CDR3 loop is CSVQGTPNTGELFF. Here the CDR3 DNA reads TGCAGTGTGCAGGGGACACCAAACACCGGGGAGCTGTTTTTT.

Notes on this clonotype: A much larger clone sits a single nucleotide away, making a read error possible. The chain joins TRBV12-3 or TRBV12-4 to TRBJ2-3; 7 bases map to TRBD1. V lost 8 bases, J lost 3 bases, and 11 bases stayed unmatched. The length of the CDR3 is 15 residues. Here the CDR3 reads CASGKQGMGTDTQYF. The DNA of the CDR3 is TGTGCCAGCGGAAAACAGGGGATGGGGACAGATACGCAGTATTTT.

The chain uses TRBV7-3 and TRBJ2-2; the D is unclear. Germline CDR1 reads SGHTA; CDR2 reads FQGTGA. V lost 3 bases, J lost 9 bases, and 8 bases lay in between. The CDR3 consists of 12 residues. The DNA for the CDR3 is TGTGCCAGCAGCTTGGGTAGTCGGGAGCTGTTTTTT. This gives the protein CASSLGSRELFF.

This clonotype was seen only once. V and J are TRBV28 and TRBJ2-5; D is uncertain. Germline assignment: CDR1 MDHEN and CDR2 SYDVKM. The CDR3 loop spans 15 amino acids. V was cut by 5 bases and J by 4 bases, with 17 bases left in between. CDR3 sequence: CASSNRLGMGETQYF. The CDR3 DNA is TGTGCCAGCAGTAATAGACTGGGAATGGGAGAGACCCAGTACTTC.

This clonotype occurred a few times. The chain recombines TRBV29-1 with TRBJ2-1, with no clear D. The germline gives CDR1 SQVTM, CDR2 ANQGSEA. The CDR3 has 10 residues. The V gene lost 4 bases and the J gene lost 9 bases, with 7 bases spanning the gap. Written as DNA, the CDR3 is TGCAGCGTTGGAGCCATTGAGCAGTTCTTC. Its protein is CSVGAIEQFF.

This clonotype has just a few counts. This chain uses TRBV18 with TRBJ2-7; 8 nucleotides align to TRBD1. The J segment lost 0 bases and the V segment lost 3 bases, leaving 7 bases of the junction unmatched. CDR3 length: 16 amino acids. Germline loops: CDR1 KGHSH, CDR2 LQKENI. CDR3 amino acids: CASSPQDRVTSYEQYF. CDR3 coding DNA: TGTGCCAGCTCACCGCAGGACAGGGTGACCTCCTACGAGCAGTACTTC.

This clonotype was detected a few times. The chain combines TRBV20-1 with TRBJ2-1; D gene ambiguous. Trimming stripped 0 bases from V and 8 bases from J, with 20 bases between. CDR3 length equals 16 residues. The germline V gene encodes CDR1 DFQATT and CDR2 SNEGSKA (reference sequence). CDR3 residues: CSARDLGLSGLDEQFF. The CDR3 nucleotides are TGCAGTGCTAGAGATCTGGGCTTATCGGGCCTGGATGAGCAGTTCTTC.

The CDR3: CASSPRSDRDSSYEQYF. CDR3 DNA: TGTGCCAGCAGCCCACGTTCCGACCGGGACTCATCCTACGAGCAGTACTTC. The chain uses TRBV4-2 and TRBJ2-7, with D tentatively TRBD2 (6 bases). Germline loops: CDR1 LGHNA, CDR2 YNFKEQ. This CDR3 has 17 amino acids. Trimming stripped 4 bases from V and 1 base from J, with 20 bases between.

This clonotype was counted at least ten times. The chain combines TRBV6-1 with TRBJ2-1; the match to TRBD1 covers 11 bases. After removal of 5 bases from V and 5 bases from J, the junction contained 11 bases not matched to a gene. CDR1 is MNHNS, CDR2 SASEGT, per germline. The CDR3 spans 17 residues. The CDR3 is CASSRVTGTGGNNEQFF. The CDR3 DNA follows: TGTGCCAGCAGTCGCGTAACCGGGACAGGGGGTAACAATGAGCAGTTCTTC.

This clonotype showed up just a few times. The chain combines TRBV29-1 with TRBJ2-7; TRBD1 matches 10 bases. This CDR3 has 12 residues. The junction had 7 bases not matched to a gene; V was cut back by 2 bases and J by 12 bases. The V gene's germline CDR1 is SQVTM and CDR2 ANQGSEA. CDR3 sequence reads: CSVESGTGVPYF. In nucleotides, the CDR3 is TGCAGCGTTGAATCCGGGACAGGGGTTCCGTACTTC.

The chain links TRBV28 to TRBJ2-7; D not resolved. The germline V and J ends were trimmed by 5 bases and 4 bases, with 9 bases remaining between them. Germline lookup yields CDR1 MDHEN and CDR2 SYDVKM. CDR3 length equals 12 residues. The CDR3 is CASSDIRYEQYF. In DNA form, the CDR3 reads TGTGCCAGCAGTGATATCAGATACGAGCAGTACTTC.

This clonotype was recorded at least ten times. This chain links TRBV12-3 or TRBV12-4 with TRBJ1-1, with 7 positions matching TRBD1. The CDR3 has 15 amino acids. The V gene end was trimmed by 5 bases and the J gene end by 2 bases; junction bases not matched to a gene: 8. Written as DNA, the CDR3 is TGTGCCAGCAGTCCCCCGACAGGGACAAACACTGAAGCTTTCTTT. This gives the protein CASSPPTGTNTEAFF.

This rearrangement joins TRBV20-1 to TRBJ2-4, with D uncertain. CDR3 length: 16 amino acids. Trimming removed 3 bases from V and 0 bases from J, with 15 bases in between. CDR1 is DFQATT, CDR2 SNEGSKA, per germline (reference sequence). The CDR3 loop reads CSASRVQLIAKNIQYF. The CDR3 DNA reads as TGCAGTGCTAGCAGAGTCCAGCTAATAGCCAAAAACATTCAGTACTTC.

V is TRBV20-1 and J is TRBJ1-2; D gene ambiguous. This CDR3 has 13 residues. The germline V and J ends were trimmed by 0 bases and 3 bases, with 8 bases remaining between them. Germline V gene lookup returns CDR1 DFQATT and CDR2 SNEGSKA (reference sequence). CDR3 coding DNA: TGCAGTGCTAGAGATTCGAGGCACTATGGCTACACCTTC. Translating it yields CSARDSRHYGYTF.

This clonotype appeared many times. The chain employs TRBV29-1 and TRBJ2-1, with TRBD2 matching over 7 bases. The CDR3 is 14 amino acids. The junction had 4 bases not matched to a gene; V was cut back by 4 bases and J by 1 base. From germline, CDR1 is SQVTM and CDR2 ANQGSEA. The CDR3 reads CSVGSSGSYNEQFF. CDR3 nucleotides: TGCAGCGTTGGGTCTAGCGGATCCTACAATGAGCAGTTCTTC.

The table lists this clonotype with many counts. The chain carries TRBV13 and TRBJ2-1; D not resolved. The CDR3 is 15 residues long. Germline V gene data show CDR1 as PRHDT and CDR2 as FYEKMQ (reference sequence). V was pared by 7 bases and J by 2 bases, with 15 bases between. CDR3 nucleotides: TGTGCCAGCAACCCAAGGCTCCAGCCCTACAATGAGCAGTTCTTC. Protein: CASNPRLQPYNEQFF.

The sample holds many counts of this clonotype. As DNA, the CDR3 is TGCAGCGTTGCGGGAGAGACCCAGTACTTC. Encoded protein: CSVAGETQYF. This chain uses TRBV29-1 with TRBJ2-5; no clear D. The CDR3 totals 10 residues. The germline V and J ends were trimmed by 4 bases and 4 bases, with 4 bases remaining between them. Germline-derived CDR1 and CDR2 are SQVTM and ANQGSEA.